One and the same sample provided the 15 T cell receptor beta chains below, sequenced in a study of graft-versus-host responses after intestinal transplantation. Measured with immunoSEQ multiplex PCR; TCRdb has only the in-frame clones, and not every one. This table has 30,000 to 40,000 clones, roughly 92% appearing once. Their antigen targets remain unknown. The sample in question was unstimulated CD8+ T cells sorted from spleen or lymph node cells, obtained before transplant. The receptors stem from a human donor who was the organ donor for an intestinal transplant.

V is TRBV10-2 and J is TRBJ2-1, with 12 bases identical to TRBD2. The length of the CDR3 is 16 residues. Germline V CDR1 and CDR2: WSHSY, SAAADI. V lost 3 bases, J lost 7 bases, and 7 bases stayed unmatched. For the CDR3, the DNA is TGCGCCAGCAGTGACCTAGCGGGAGGGCCGTGGAATGAGCAGTTCTTC. It encodes CASSDLAGGPWNEQFF.

The chain joins TRBV7-8 to TRBJ2-2, with TRBD2 identical over 8 bases. Germline V gene lookup returns CDR1 SGHVS and CDR2 FQNEAQ. The CDR3 extends over 17 amino acids. With V trimmed by 2 bases and J by 2 bases, 7 bases remained unmatched. This CDR3 reads CASSLIRSGRNTGELFF. The CDR3 DNA reads as TGTGCCAGCAGCTTAATCCGCAGCGGGAGAAACACCGGGGAGCTGTTTTTT.

The V and J genes are TRBV28 and TRBJ2-1, with TRBD2 identical over 11 bases. The CDR3 covers 16 residues. J lost 8 bases, V lost 5 bases, and 11 bases had no gene match. CDR1 is MDHEN, CDR2 SYDVKM, per germline. The CDR3: CASSTSGSVGRDEQFF. DNA of the CDR3: TGTGCCAGCAGTACTAGCGGGAGTGTGGGTCGGGATGAGCAGTTCTTC. Looking up the rest from reference TRBV28 and TRBJ2-1 gives the full variable domain: DVKVTQSSRYLVKRTGEKVFLECVQDMDHENMFWYRQDPGLGLRLIYFSYDVKMKEKGDIPEGYSVSREKKERFSLILESASTNQTSMYLCASSTSGSVGRDEQFFGPGTRLTVL.

The chain is built from TRBV30 and TRBJ1-3; D remains unclear. This CDR3 comprises 14 residues. The ends were cut back, 4 bases at V and 0 bases at J, with 10 bases in the middle. Germline V gives CDR1 GTSNPN, CDR2 SVGIG (reference sequence). In nucleotides, the CDR3 is TGTGCCTGGACCCTGAGGCGCTCTGGAAACACCATATATTTT. It codes for CAWTLRRSGNTIYF.

The chain links TRBV27 to TRBJ2-4, with TRBD1 matching 9 bases. Germline V lookup: CDR1 MNHEY, CDR2 SMNVEV (reference sequence). J gave up 8 bases and V 5 bases, and 7 bases lay outside the gene matches. CDR3 size: 14 residues. The CDR3 sequence: CASSTGTGRDIQYF. The CDR3, as DNA: TGTGCCAGCAGTACCGGGACAGGGAGGGACATTCAGTACTTC.

The CDR3: CASSLERAFTYGEQYF. In DNA, the CDR3 is TGCGCCAGCAGTCTAGAAAGGGCTTTTACCTATGGCGAGCAGTACTTC. This sequence joins TRBV4-1 and TRBJ2-7; D gene uncertain. Trimming removed 6 bases at V and 6 bases at J, with 24 bases between. The CDR3 length is 16 residues. Looked up from germline, CDR1 is MGHRA and CDR2 is YSYEKL.

This rearrangement joins TRBV6-5 to TRBJ1-2; D remains ambiguous. This CDR3 comprises 13 residues. Germline assignment: CDR1 MNHEY and CDR2 SVGAGI. The germline V and J ends were trimmed by 5 bases and 7 bases, with 14 bases remaining between them. The CDR3 protein is CASSEVGIRGYTF. The CDR3 DNA is TGTGCCAGCAGTGAAGTTGGCATTCGTGGCTACACCTTC.

Only one count was recorded for this clone. The DNA for the CDR3 is TGTGCCAGCAGCGTAGTCCCCATACAGGGCGGGGAGCTGTTTTTT. This codes for CASSVVPIQGGELFF. The J gene is TRBJ2-2, the V gene TRBV9, with TRBD1 as a possible D gene (6 bases). V lost 0 bases, J lost 7 bases, and 13 bases lay in between. CDR3 length: 15 amino acids. Germline CDR1 is SGDLS and CDR2 is YYNGEE.

The chain links TRBV6-5 to TRBJ1-2; possible D gene TRBD1, 6 bases. The CDR3 is 14 residues long. V dropped 2 bases and J dropped 5 bases, with 12 bases sitting between them. CDR1 and CDR2 (germline): MNHEY, SVGAGI. The CDR3 loop reads CASSYDGGGYGYTF. The DNA for the CDR3 is TGTGCCAGCAGTTACGACGGGGGCGGGTATGGCTACACCTTC.

CDR3 protein: CASSYWGGYEQYF. CDR3 DNA sequence: TGTGCCAGCAGTTACTGGGGGGGGTATGAGCAGTACTTC. The rearrangement links TRBV6-6 to TRBJ2-7; 7 bases match TRBD2. The CDR3 has 13 residues. The V and J ends lost 1 base and 7 bases, in that order; junction bases with no gene match: 4. CDR1 is MNHNY and CDR2 is SVGAGI in the germline V gene (reference sequence).

The chain carries TRBV28 and TRBJ2-7; tentative D call: TRBD1 (5 bases). This CDR3 is 16 amino acids long. Germline-derived CDR1 and CDR2 are MDHEN and SYDVKM. V was pared by 2 bases and J by 3 bases, with 17 bases between. CDR3 loop: CASSLAPERGYYEQYF. The CDR3 DNA reads as TGTGCCAGCAGTTTAGCCCCAGAAAGGGGCTACTACGAGCAGTACTTC.

The V gene is TRBV7-9, the J gene TRBJ2-4, with D unresolved. Trimming took 2 bases from V and 0 from J, leaving 11 bases between them. The germline gives CDR1 SEHNR, CDR2 FQNEAQ (reference sequence). The CDR3 extends over 16 amino acids. The CDR3 protein is CASSLSGLRAKNIQYF. Here the CDR3 DNA reads TGTGCCAGCAGCTTATCCGGTCTCCGAGCCAAAAACATTCAGTACTTC. The variable domain in full, with the rest retrieved from reference TRBV7-9 and TRBJ2-4, is DTGVSQNPRHKITKRGQNVTFRCDPISEHNRLYWYRQTLGQGPEFLTYFQNEAQLEKSRLLSDRFSAERPKGSFSTLEIQRTEQGDSAMYLCASSLSGLRAKNIQYFGAGTRLSVL.

The gene calls are TRBV6-4 and TRBJ2-1; D gene uncertain. Germline assignment: CDR1 MRHNA and CDR2 SNTAGT. The V and J ends lost 2 bases and 7 bases respectively, with 6 bases between them. This CDR3 has 12 amino acids. CDR3: CASSDPPNEQFF. The CDR3 region has the DNA TGTGCCAGCAGTGACCCCCCTAATGAGCAGTTCTTC.

This sequence joins TRBV10-3 and TRBJ2-7, with TRBD2 matching over 7 bases. Germline V gene lookup returns CDR1 ENHRY and CDR2 SYGVKD. The CDR3 runs to 13 residues. With 6 bases clipped from V and 2 bases from J, the junction kept 4 bases outside the gene matches. Written as DNA, the CDR3 is TGTGCCATCAGCTCGACTAGCACCTACGAGCAGTACTTC. As protein: CAISSTSTYEQYF.

The chain recombines TRBV27 with TRBJ1-2; D is possibly TRBD1 (5 bases). Deletions cut 10 bases from V and 2 bases from J, with 17 bases between. Germline V gene lookup returns CDR1 MNHEY and CDR2 SMNVEV (reference sequence). The CDR3 is 14 residues long. Here the CDR3 DNA reads TGTGCCACCATTAACCCGGGACCGAACTATGGCTACACCTTC. Protein product: CATINPGPNYGYTF.